This T cell receptor (beta chain) was sequenced in a study of blood T cell repertoires in COVID-19. As for the study in general: The United States, Italy and Spain supplied acute and convalescent COVID-19 samples.

Clones were read by immunoSEQ multiplex PCR, and TCRdb kept only the in-frame ones, dropping some. The table records some 74,000 clones, roughly 80% of them present only once. This clone came up a few times. Sequencing was performed on peripheral blood. The TCR was taken from a man older than 75 with acute or convalescent COVID-19.

In nucleotides, the CDR3 is TGTGCCAGCAGCTTAGGGAGGTCTGAAGCTTTCTTT. Translated: CASSLGRSEAFF. The V and J genes are TRBV11-2 and TRBJ1-1; D not resolved. The CDR3 loop spans 12 amino acids. Germline V gene sequence: CDR1 SGHAT, CDR2 FQNNGV. V lost 1 base, J lost 6 bases, and 6 bases lay in between.